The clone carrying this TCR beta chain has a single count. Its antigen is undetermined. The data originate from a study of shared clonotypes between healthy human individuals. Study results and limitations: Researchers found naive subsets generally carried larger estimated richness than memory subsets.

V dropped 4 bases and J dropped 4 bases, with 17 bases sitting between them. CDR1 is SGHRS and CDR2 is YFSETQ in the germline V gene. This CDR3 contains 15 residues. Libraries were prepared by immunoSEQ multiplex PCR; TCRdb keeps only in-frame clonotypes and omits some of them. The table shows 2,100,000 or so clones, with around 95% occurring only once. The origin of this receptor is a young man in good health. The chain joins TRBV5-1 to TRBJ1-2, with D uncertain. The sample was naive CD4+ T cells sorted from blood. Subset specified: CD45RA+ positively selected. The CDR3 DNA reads TGCGCCAGCAGCCCAGACCATCCTGGAGGCTATGGCTACACCTTC. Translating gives CASSPDHPGGYGYTF.